The 30 T cell receptor beta chains presented below share a single source sample, sequenced in a study of T-cell reconstitution after alpha-beta-depleted transplantation in children. Preparing the TCRbeta library involved the use of unique molecular identifiers. TCRdb reanalysed the PCR reads using MiXCR and keeps one entry per CDR3 protein. The repertoire holds nearly 350,000 distinct CDR3 sequences, with about 16% as singletons. Sequencing used PBMCs, mostly from graft donor cells, obtained 360 days after TCRalphabeta/CD19-depleted stem cell transplant. These receptors all come from a male patient under 10 years old who had a stem cell transplant for acute lymphoblastic leukemia, so the T cells may come from the graft donor.

The chain has TRBV29-1 and TRBJ2-1, with 11 bases lining up with TRBD2. This CDR3 has 17 residues. Germline V CDR1 and CDR2: SQVTM, ANQGSEA. Losses at the gene ends were 3 bases for V and 0 bases for J; bases not matched to a gene: 7. The CDR3 DNA sequence: TGCAGCGTTGAGGGACTAGCGGCCCCAAGCTCCTACAATGAGCAGTTCTTC. Encoded protein: CSVEGLAAPSSYNEQFF.

V usage is TRBV7-2 and J usage is TRBJ2-5; D remains ambiguous. V was pared by 2 bases and J by 6 bases, with 4 bases between. This CDR3 comprises 11 residues. Per the germline V gene, CDR1 is SGHTA and CDR2 is FQGNSA. The CDR3 here is CASSLRKTQYF. The CDR3 DNA sequence: TGTGCCAGCAGCTTAAGGAAGACCCAGTACTTC.

In this sample, this clonotype turned up many times. This chain links TRBV12-3 or TRBV12-4 with TRBJ2-7; D remains unclear. The CDR3 has 14 amino acids. Deletions cut 3 bases from V and 4 bases from J, with 13 bases between. CDR3 DNA: TGTGCCAGCAGTTTGGAGAGACTGGGTTACGAGCAGTACTTC. This sequence encodes CASSLERLGYEQYF.

This clonotype was seen only a few times. The rearrangement uses TRBV12-3 or TRBV12-4 and TRBJ1-6, with D uncertain. V was pared by 5 bases and J by 0 bases, with 11 bases between. This CDR3 spans 16 amino acids. Written as DNA, the CDR3 is TGTGCCAGCAGTCCGCTCTCGAGCTCCTATAATTCACCCCTCCACTTT. This translates into CASSPLSSSYNSPLHF.

This clonotype came up a few times. This chain uses TRBV19 with TRBJ1-1; 8 bases fit TRBD1. V lost 4 bases, J lost 4 bases, and 2 bases stayed unmatched. Germline values: CDR1 LNHDA, CDR2 SQIVND (reference sequence). The CDR3 length is 13 residues. CDR3 amino acids: CASSRTGITEAFF. The CDR3 DNA sequence: TGTGCCAGTAGTAGGACAGGGATCACTGAAGCTTTCTTT.

J is TRBJ1-3 and V is TRBV15; D unresolved. Trimming removed 0 bases from V and 0 bases from J, with 9 bases in between. Per the germline V gene, CDR1 is LNHNV and CDR2 is YYDKDF (reference sequence). This CDR3 is 16 amino acids long. The DNA for the CDR3 is TGTGCCACCAGCAGAGATTCGAACCCCTCTGGAAACACCATATATTTT. Residues: CATSRDSNPSGNTIYF. The whole variable domain, remainder taken from reference TRBV15 and TRBJ1-3, is DAMVIQNPRYQVTQFGKPVTLSCSQTLNHNVMYWYQQKSSQAPKLLFHYYDKDFNNEADTPDNFQSRRPNTSFCFLDIRSPGLGDTAMYLCATSRDSNPSGNTIYFGEGSWLTVV.

Only a few counts were recorded for this clonotype. The chain is built from TRBV4-3 and TRBJ2-7; D may be TRBD1 (6 bases). The CDR3 covers 16 residues. Between the trimmed V and J ends, which lost 0 bases and 7 bases, there was a span of 19 bases. Germline CDR1 reads LGHNA; CDR2 reads YSLEER. The CDR3 sequence: CASSQDPQGVVREQYF. The CDR3 region has the DNA TGCGCCAGCAGCCAAGACCCACAGGGTGTCGTTAGGGAGCAGTACTTC.

The chain carries TRBV4-3 and TRBJ1-2; D is undetermined. Germline-derived CDR1 and CDR2 are LGHNA and YSLEER. The V gene lost 0 bases and the J gene lost 1 base, with 6 bases spanning the gap. CDR3 length: 14 amino acids. The CDR3 spells CASSQEGSNYGYTF. The DNA for the CDR3 is TGCGCCAGCAGCCAAGAGGGCAGTAACTATGGCTACACCTTC.

This sequence joins TRBV7-2 and TRBJ2-3, with 9 bases matching TRBD2. The CDR3 length is 16 residues. Germline V gene data show CDR1 as SGHTA and CDR2 as FQGNSA. V gave up 7 bases and J gave up 2 bases; unmatched junction bases: 10. The CDR3 protein is CASTSRGRGPTDTQYF. The CDR3 DNA sequence: TGTGCCAGCACATCCCGCGGGAGGGGGCCCACAGATACGCAGTATTTT. The variable domain in full, completed from reference TRBV7-2 and TRBJ2-3, reads GAGVSQSPSNKVTEKGKDVELRCDPISGHTALYWYRQSLGQGLEFLIYFQGNSAPDKSGLPSDRFSAERTGGSVSTLTIQRTQQEDSAVYLCASTSRGRGPTDTQYFGPGTRLTVL.

This clonotype appeared a few times. CDR3 sequence reads: CASSLSSQTSTGELFF. CDR3 coding DNA: TGCGCCAGCAGCTTGTCTTCACAGACTAGCACCGGGGAGCTGTTTTTT. The rearrangement uses TRBV5-1 and TRBJ2-2; D might be TRBD2 (6 bases). This CDR3 is built from 16 residues. V was shortened by 1 base and J by 4 bases, with 14 bases between the two germline ends. Germline V CDR1 and CDR2: SGHRS, YFSETQ.

There are many counts of this clonotype. The chain couples TRBV5-1 to TRBJ2-5; 7 positions match TRBD1. After removal of 4 bases from V and 1 base from J, the junction contained 1 base not matched to a gene. This CDR3 spans 13 amino acids. Germline lookup yields CDR1 SGHRS and CDR2 YFSETQ. The CDR3 DNA reads TGCGCCAGCAGCCGGGACAGCCAAGAGACCCAGTACTTC. Translated, it gives CASSRDSQETQYF. Drawing the rest from reference TRBV5-1 and TRBJ2-5, the complete variable domain is KAGVTQTPRYLIKTRGQQVTLSCSPISGHRSVSWYQQTPGQGLQFLFEYFSETQRNKGNFPGRFSGRQFSNSRSEMNVSTLELGDSALYLCASSRDSQETQYFGPGTRLLVL.

A few counts support this clonotype. This chain connects TRBV20-1 to TRBJ2-3; 7 nucleotides align to TRBD2. Trimming took 1 base from V and 0 from J; bases not matched to a gene: 10. The CDR3 consists of 17 residues. Germline CDR1 is DFQATT and CDR2 is SNEGSKA (reference sequence). CDR3 amino acids: CSARGLAVRYSTDTQYF. CDR3 DNA: TGCAGTGCTAGAGGGCTAGCGGTACGGTATAGCACAGATACGCAGTATTTT.

V and J are TRBV25-1 and TRBJ2-5; a weak D match, TRBD2 (5 bases). V lost 5 bases and J lost 1, with 17 bases in between. The CDR3 length is 16 residues. Germline values: CDR1 MGHDK, CDR2 SYGVNS. DNA for the CDR3: TGTGCCAGCAGTTTACTTGGCAGCGGTCCCCAAGAGACCCAGTACTTC. Protein sequence: CASSLLGSGPQETQYF.

Only a few counts were recorded for this clonotype. The rearrangement uses TRBV7-9 and TRBJ1-1; D uncertain. Germline lookup yields CDR1 SEHNR and CDR2 FQNEAQ (reference sequence). V was trimmed by 2 bases and J by 6 bases, leaving 16 bases between them. The CDR3 is 15 amino acids. The DNA of the CDR3 is TGTGCCAGCAGCTTAATTTCCTTAAGCCAGGCTGAAGCTTTCTTT. This gives the protein CASSLISLSQAEAFF.

This clonotype was recorded a few times. The chain employs TRBV28 and TRBJ1-4; 10 bases align to TRBD1. The CDR3 is 17 amino acids. The V gene's germline CDR1 is MDHEN and CDR2 SYDVKM. The CDR3, as DNA: TGTGTCTCCGGGACAGGGGTTCATGGGGTGTCTAATGAAAAACTGTTTTTT. Amino acid sequence: CVSGTGVHGVSNEKLFF. Together with reference TRBV28 and TRBJ1-4, the CDR3 gives the full variable domain: DVKVTQSSRYLVKRTGEKVFLECVQDMDHENMFWYRQDPGLGLRLIYFSYDVKMKEKGDIPEGYSVSREKKERFSLILESASTNQTSMYLCVSGTGVHGVSNEKLFFGSGTQLSVL.

The rearrangement uses TRBV4-2 and TRBJ2-7, with 8 bases lining up with TRBD1. This CDR3 region has 16 residues. The J segment lost 2 bases and the V segment lost 0 bases, leaving 6 bases of the junction unmatched. Germline values: CDR1 LGHNA, CDR2 YNFKEQ. The CDR3 region has the DNA TGTGCCAGCAGCCAAGACGCGACAGGGGCCCCCTACGAGCAGTACTTC. It codes for CASSQDATGAPYEQYF.

This clonotype was seen a handful of times. V gene TRBV3-1 combines with J gene TRBJ2-7; D possibly matches TRBD1 or TRBD2 (5 bases each). V gave up 1 base and J gave up 3 bases, with 16 bases separating them. Germline V lookup: CDR1 LGHDT, CDR2 YNNKEL (reference sequence). The CDR3 has 16 amino acids. CDR3 loop: CASSQVEGPGGYEQYF. CDR3 DNA sequence: TGTGCCAGCAGCCAAGTTGAGGGACCAGGCGGCTACGAGCAGTACTTC.

The sample holds a few counts of this clonotype. The germline gene is not matched at one end of the junction; a read error may be the cause. The rearrangement links TRBV5-1 to TRBJ2-7, with 14 bases that match TRBD2. Germline-derived CDR1 and CDR2 are SGHRS and YFSETQ. This CDR3 spans 14 amino acids. The DNA for the CDR3 is TGCGCCAGCAGCTTAACGGGACTAGCGGGAGTCTGGCACTTC. This translates into CASSLTGLAGVWHF.

The V and J genes are TRBV5-4 and TRBJ1-1; D gene ambiguous. The CDR3 length is 14 residues. Deletions cut 0 bases from V and 4 bases from J, with 10 bases between. Germline loops: CDR1 SGHNT, CDR2 YYREEE (reference sequence). The CDR3, as DNA: TGTGCCAGCAGCTTGGCAGTTCCAGGCACTGAAGCTTTCTTT. It yields the protein CASSLAVPGTEAFF.

V is TRBV29-1 and J is TRBJ2-1; D may be TRBD1 (6 bases). This CDR3 contains 15 residues. CDR1 and CDR2 from the germline V gene are SQVTM and ANQGSEA. Between the trimmed V and J ends, which lost 0 bases and 3 bases, there was a span of 12 bases. The CDR3 loop reads CSVEDPGAIYNEQFF. The CDR3 DNA is TGCAGCGTTGAAGATCCAGGGGCCATCTACAATGAGCAGTTCTTC.

This clonotype was found many times. The chain uses TRBV29-1 and TRBJ2-7; TRBD1 agrees at 11 bases. The CDR3 sequence is 16 residues long. The V gene end was trimmed by 2 bases and the J gene end by 1 base; junction bases not matched to a gene: 7. Looked up from germline, CDR1 is SQVTM and CDR2 is ANQGSEA. The CDR3 bases are TGCAGCGTTGAAACGGCCGGGACAGGGGGGTCCTACGAGCAGTACTTC. Amino acids: CSVETAGTGGSYEQYF.

This clonotype appeared many times. The chain recombines TRBV12-3 or TRBV12-4 with TRBJ2-2; D is perhaps TRBD1 (5 bases). CDR3 size: 14 residues. V shed 5 bases and J shed 4 bases, with 11 bases lying between them. The DNA for the CDR3 is TGTGCCAGCAGTACATACAGGCTCACCGGGGAGCTGTTTTTT. It codes for CASSTYRLTGELFF.

This rearrangement joins TRBV29-1 to TRBJ2-2; D not certain. V was clipped by 1 base and J by 1 base, with 4 bases between them. The germline CDR1 and CDR2 sequences are SQVTM and ANQGSEA. The CDR3 extends over 13 amino acids. In DNA, the CDR3 is TGCAGCGTTGAAGGGAAGAACACCGGGGAGCTGTTTTTT. Protein: CSVEGKNTGELFF.

This clonotype was counted ten times or more. The chain joins TRBV29-1 to TRBJ2-7, with TRBD1 matching 7 bases. This CDR3 has 14 residues. The V segment lost 5 bases and the J segment 0 bases; nucleotides outside the gene matches: 7. Germline V gene sequence: CDR1 SQVTM, CDR2 ANQGSEA. The CDR3 protein is CSVWDSRFSYEQYF. CDR3 DNA: TGCAGCGTTTGGGACAGCCGTTTCTCCTACGAGCAGTACTTC.

The chain links TRBV12-3 or TRBV12-4 to TRBJ2-2; 7 bases match TRBD2. This CDR3 is 16 amino acids long. J was trimmed by 6 bases and V by 3 bases; bases with no gene match: 10. DNA of the CDR3: TGTGCCAGCAGTTTTACCCCCGCAGGGAGGGCCGGGGAGCTGTTTTTT. Translated, it gives CASSFTPAGRAGELFF.

This clonotype was counted ten times or more. The V gene is TRBV12-3 or TRBV12-4, the J gene TRBJ1-1, with D unclear. The CDR3 consists of 14 residues. The V end was cut by 6 bases, the J end by 1 base, with 12 bases between. The CDR3, as DNA: TGTGCCAGCAGCCCCGGACGGCCGAACACTGAAGCTTTCTTT. This codes for CASSPGRPNTEAFF.

The rearrangement links TRBV14 to TRBJ1-6; TRBD1 matches at 8 bases. Germline CDR1 and CDR2: SGHDN and FVKESK. V was pared by 4 bases and J by 4 bases, with 3 bases of the junction left unmatched. The CDR3 contains 15 residues. The CDR3 is CASSRDRPYNSPLHF. CDR3 in DNA: TGTGCCAGCAGCCGGGACAGGCCTTATAATTCACCCCTCCACTTT.

The chain recombines TRBV7-9 with TRBJ2-3, with 8 positions matching TRBD1. Unmatched junction bases numbered 5, after V lost 0 bases and J lost 6 bases. The CDR3 sequence is 15 residues long. Looked up from germline, CDR1 is SEHNR and CDR2 is FQNEAQ (reference sequence). The CDR3 loop is CASSLAQGAQDTQYF. The CDR3 region has the DNA TGTGCCAGCAGCTTAGCTCAGGGGGCTCAGGATACGCAGTATTTT.

V usage is TRBV7-8 and J usage is TRBJ2-7, with 8 positions matching TRBD2. Trimming took 3 bases from V and 6 from J; bases not matched to a gene: 10. In germline, CDR1 is SGHVS, CDR2 FQNEAQ. This CDR3 region has 15 residues. Written as DNA, the CDR3 is TGTGCCAGCAGCTTTTGGGATAGCGGGACGATCGAGCAGTACTTC. It specifies CASSFWDSGTIEQYF.

The chain is built from TRBV20-1 and TRBJ2-3; D call uncertain. V lost 6 bases and J 1 base, leaving 14 bases between the germline ends. This CDR3 contains 14 residues. Germline CDR1 is DFQATT and CDR2 is SNEGSKA (reference sequence). This chain's CDR3 is CSAPSGSGTDTQYF. Written as DNA, the CDR3 is TGCAGTGCCCCAAGTGGCTCGGGCACAGATACGCAGTATTTT.